Presented here are 28 T cell receptor beta chains from one specimen sequenced in a study of T cells in Graves' hyperthyroidism and ophthalmopathy. Regions amplified from RNA transcripts were the TCR beta CDR3 regions. The HTBI primer set was used in a first-round RT-PCR of the TCR CDR3. TCRdb re-derived calls from the multiplex PCR reads in MiXCR, one entry per CDR3 protein. Of roughly 360,000 distinct CDR3 sequences listed, roughly 14% are singletons. Sample: blood. Receptors originate from a young man with Graves' hyperthyroidism that later progressed to Graves' ophthalmopathy.

This clonotype was counted only a few times. The chain combines TRBV7-9 with TRBJ2-3, with no clear D. Trimming left V 4 bases short and J 6 bases short, with 17 bases between. CDR1 is SEHNR, CDR2 FQNEAQ, per germline (reference sequence). This CDR3 contains 15 residues. CDR3 sequence: CASSWPGKRPDTQYF. DNA for the CDR3: TGTGCCAGCAGCTGGCCCGGAAAGCGCCCGGATACGCAGTATTTT.

This clonotype was observed at least ten times. The V call is TRBV5-1, the J call TRBJ1-4, with D possibly being TRBD1 (5 bases). Germline CDR1 reads SGHRS; CDR2 reads YFSETQ. There are 13 residues in the CDR3. Trimming shortened V by 4 bases and J by 6 bases, and 10 bases separated the two germline ends. Here the CDR3 reads CASSVGGDEKLFF. For the CDR3, the DNA is TGCGCCAGCAGCGTGGGGGGAGATGAAAAACTGTTTTTT.

V and J are TRBV20-1 and TRBJ1-4; D is unresolved. V lost 6 bases, J lost 0 bases, and 8 bases lay in between. CDR1 is DFQATT, CDR2 SNEGSKA, per germline (reference sequence). The CDR3 spans 13 residues. The CDR3 protein is CSAPGATNEKLFF. The CDR3 nucleotides read TGCAGTGCCCCAGGAGCAACTAATGAAAAACTGTTTTTT.

This clonotype was seen only a few times. The V call is TRBV28, the J call TRBJ1-1, with 9 bases that match TRBD1. This CDR3 region has 14 residues. The ends lost 3 bases at V and 6 bases at J; junction bases unmatched: 5. Germline V gene data show CDR1 as MDHEN and CDR2 as SYDVKM. The CDR3 reads CASSFSDRGSEAFF. In nucleotides, the CDR3 is TGTGCCAGCAGTTTCAGCGACAGGGGGTCTGAAGCTTTCTTT.

In its sample, this clonotype was seen many times. The genes are TRBV3-1 and TRBJ1-2, with 7 bases lining up with TRBD1. V shed 3 bases and J 4 bases; nucleotides not matched to a gene: 8. The CDR3 is 15 amino acids. Per the germline V gene, CDR1 is LGHDT and CDR2 is YNNKEL (reference sequence). The DNA for the CDR3 is TGTGCCAGCAGCCACCCTCGACAGGGAGGCTATGGCTACACCTTC. Protein sequence: CASSHPRQGGYGYTF.

The genes are TRBV19 and TRBJ2-3; 9 positions match TRBD2. Per the germline V gene, CDR1 is LNHDA and CDR2 is SQIVND (reference sequence). V was pared by 6 bases and J by 6 bases, with 10 bases of the junction left unmatched. The CDR3 loop spans 15 amino acids. CDR3 sequence: CASRSSGGRRDTQYF. The CDR3 DNA follows: TGTGCCAGTAGGTCGAGCGGGGGGCGCAGGGATACGCAGTATTTT.

This clonotype was observed at least ten times. V gene TRBV5-4 combines with J gene TRBJ2-3; 11 bases agree with TRBD2. The CDR3 spans 16 residues. Germline V gives CDR1 SGHNT, CDR2 YYREEE (reference sequence). With V trimmed by 2 bases and J by 3 bases, 5 bases remained unmatched. CDR3 region: CASSFTSGGLTDTQYF. The CDR3 region has the DNA TGTGCCAGCAGCTTTACTAGCGGGGGATTGACAGATACGCAGTATTTT.

This clonotype was seen ten or more times. The chain recombines TRBV7-3 with TRBJ2-3, with TRBD2 matching 9 bases. Germline V gene sequence: CDR1 SGHTA, CDR2 FQGTGA. V lost 5 bases and J lost 4; bases outside the gene matches: 13. This CDR3 comprises 17 residues. This CDR3 is CASSLPRGGGAPDTQYF. CDR3 nucleotide sequence: TGTGCCAGCAGCCTGCCCCGGGGCGGGGGGGCTCCAGATACGCAGTATTTT.

In this sample, this clonotype turned up a few times. V usage is TRBV19 and J usage is TRBJ2-5; maybe TRBD2 (5 bases). The CDR3 loop spans 17 amino acids. Germline V gene sequence: CDR1 LNHDA, CDR2 SQIVND (reference sequence). Trimming stripped 3 bases from V and 3 bases from J, with 20 bases between. CDR3 in DNA: TGTGCCAGTAGTATTTTCTTCGGGCGGGCCAACGAAGAGACCCAGTACTTC. Amino acid sequence: CASSIFFGRANEETQYF.

The chain joins TRBV6-7 to TRBJ1-5, with 7 positions matching TRBD1. TRBV6-7 is an open reading frame whose function is uncertain. This CDR3 region has 14 residues. CDR3 in DNA: TGTCCCCAAGCCCGGGACAGACTTAATCAGCCCCAGCATTTT. It is translated as CPQARDRLNQPQHF.

This clonotype was detected ten times or more. The chain recombines TRBV3-1 with TRBJ1-6, with D uncertain. The germline V gene has CDR1 LGHDT and CDR2 YNNKEL (reference sequence). The CDR3 has 13 amino acids. Between the trimmed V and J ends, which lost 1 base and 8 bases, there was a span of 6 bases. CDR3: CASSQVGHSPLHF. The DNA for the CDR3 is TGTGCCAGCAGCCAAGTAGGTCATTCACCCCTCCACTTT. Full variable domain (remainder filled in from reference TRBV3-1 and TRBJ1-6): DTAVSQTPKYLVTQMGNDKSIKCEQNLGHDTMYWYKQDSKKFLKIMFSYNNKELIINETVPNRFSPKSPDKAHLNLHINSLELGDSAVYFCASSQVGHSPLHFGNGTRLTVT.

This clonotype has ten or more counts. V usage is TRBV7-2 and J usage is TRBJ2-5; 9 bases are a match to TRBD1. The germline V gene has CDR1 SGHTA and CDR2 FQGNSA. V lost 6 bases to trimming and J lost 5 bases; unmatched junction nucleotides: 10. The CDR3 sequence is 15 residues long. CDR3 nucleotide sequence: TGTGCCAGCAGTAACGGACAGGGGCAGAGGGAGACCCAGTACTTC. Encoded protein: CASSNGQGQRETQYF.

This clonotype was detected a few times. The DNA for the CDR3 is TGTGCCAGCAGATCAAGTGGGTACCAAGAGACCCAGTACTTC. Translation: CASRSSGYQETQYF. This chain links TRBV7-2 with TRBJ2-5, with unresolved D. Deletions cut 6 bases from V and 0 bases from J, with 11 bases between. CDR3 size: 14 residues. Germline-derived CDR1 and CDR2 are SGHTA and FQGNSA.

The table lists this clonotype with a few counts. This rearrangement joins TRBV20-1 to TRBJ1-1, with TRBD1 matching over 10 bases. The CDR3 contains 15 residues. The V gene's germline CDR1 is DFQATT and CDR2 SNEGSKA (reference sequence). The V segment lost 3 bases and the J segment 8 bases; nucleotides outside the gene matches: 12. This CDR3 reads CSARTTGTGVLEAFF. The CDR3, as DNA: TGCAGTGCTAGGACGACCGGGACAGGGGTTCTCGAAGCTTTCTTT.

This chain joins TRBV11-2 and TRBJ2-3; no definite D call. The CDR3 sequence is 13 residues long. V was trimmed by 3 bases and J by 2 bases, leaving 6 bases between them. Germline CDR1 is SGHAT and CDR2 is FQNNGV. CDR3 sequence (DNA): TGTGCCAGCAGCTTGACACCCACAGATACGCAGTATTTT. Amino acid sequence: CASSLTPTDTQYF.

In its sample, this clonotype was seen many times. The chain links TRBV12-3 or TRBV12-4 to TRBJ2-1, with 10 bases that match TRBD2. The CDR3 is 23 amino acids. V gave up 2 bases and J gave up 8 bases; unmatched junction bases: 30. The CDR3: CASSLRGGILRAGGILPTDEQFF. The CDR3, as DNA: TGTGCCAGCAGTTTACGGGGGGGGATCCTTCGAGCGGGGGGGATCCTTCCTACGGATGAGCAGTTCTTC.

This clonotype was observed many times. The chain uses TRBV28 and TRBJ2-1, with 7 bases that match TRBD1. CDR1 MDHEN and CDR2 SYDVKM come from the germline V gene. J lost 4 bases, V lost 2 bases, and 5 bases had no gene match. The CDR3 length is 15 residues. The CDR3, as DNA: TGTGCCAGCAGTTTAGGGGACAGCTTGTACAATGAGCAGTTCTTC. It codes for CASSLGDSLYNEQFF.

This clonotype was observed a few times. CDR3 sequence: CASSITLNTEAFF. The CDR3 nucleotides are TGTGCCAGTAGTATAACGCTGAACACTGAAGCTTTCTTT. This chain uses TRBV19 with TRBJ1-1; no reliable D call. Germline-derived CDR1 and CDR2 are LNHDA and SQIVND (reference sequence). V was trimmed by 2 bases and J by 0 bases, leaving 4 bases between them. The CDR3 sequence is 13 residues long.

This clonotype was observed a handful of times. V gene TRBV28 combines with J gene TRBJ2-1; 11 nucleotides line up with TRBD2. Looked up from germline, CDR1 is MDHEN and CDR2 is SYDVKM. The CDR3 has 16 amino acids. The V gene end was trimmed by 5 bases and the J gene end by 7 bases; junction bases not matched to a gene: 10. DNA of the CDR3: TGTGCCAGCAGTAGCCGAATAGCGGGGGGGGGAAATGAGCAGTTCTTC. The encoded protein is CASSSRIAGGGNEQFF.

A few counts support this clonotype. The chain recombines TRBV30 with TRBJ2-7; D call uncertain. The V end was cut by 4 bases, the J end by 2 bases, with 12 bases between. This CDR3 has 13 amino acids. Germline V gene sequence: CDR1 GTSNPN, CDR2 SVGIG (reference sequence). For the CDR3, the DNA is TGTGCCTGGACCGGGCCCTACCCCTACGAGCAGTACTTC. This sequence encodes CAWTGPYPYEQYF.

This clonotype has ten or more counts. The chain carries TRBV6-1 and TRBJ1-2; D unresolved. The length of the CDR3 is 14 residues. The V gene's germline CDR1 is MNHNS and CDR2 SASEGT. V lost 2 bases and J 5 bases, leaving 12 bases between the germline ends. Here the CDR3 DNA reads TGTGCCAGCAGTGAACTACGAGGATCTTATGGCTACACCTTC. As protein: CASSELRGSYGYTF.

In this sample, this clonotype turned up many times. The chain employs TRBV27 and TRBJ1-4, with D possibly being TRBD1 (5 bases). Trimming took 5 bases from V and 5 from J, leaving 12 bases between them. Germline assignment: CDR1 MNHEY and CDR2 SMNVEV (reference sequence). The CDR3 totals 14 residues. CDR3 amino acids: CASSMGLPNEKLFF. CDR3 in DNA: TGTGCCAGCAGTATGGGACTGCCAAATGAAAAACTGTTTTTT.

This clonotype was counted ten times or more. This chain links TRBV20-1 with TRBJ2-3, with D hard to call. The germline V gene has CDR1 DFQATT and CDR2 SNEGSKA (reference sequence). This CDR3 is built from 12 residues. With 4 bases removed from V and 0 bases from J, the gap between germline ends came to 5 bases. The CDR3 region has the DNA TGCAGTGCTATTGTGAGCACAGATACGCAGTATTTT. As protein: CSAIVSTDTQYF.

V and J are TRBV5-1 and TRBJ1-1, with 10 bases that match TRBD1. The CDR3 is 16 amino acids. V trimming: 4 bases; J trimming: 3 bases; junction bases outside the gene matches: 9. CDR1 is SGHRS, CDR2 YFSETQ, per germline. CDR3 in amino acids: CASSRSRDRGYTEAFF. For the CDR3, the DNA is TGCGCCAGCAGCCGTTCCCGGGACAGGGGCTACACTGAAGCTTTCTTT.

This clonotype appeared a few times. The rearrangement joins TRBV10-3 to TRBJ1-6, with D perhaps TRBD1 (5 bases). The CDR3 has 15 amino acids. The V end was cut by 1 base, the J end by 7 bases, with 11 bases between. Germline CDR1 reads ENHRY; CDR2 reads SYGVKD. The CDR3 nucleotides are TGTGCCATCAGTGAGTGGGGGACCGGGAATTCACCCCTCCACTTT. Translation: CAISEWGTGNSPLHF.

This chain links TRBV27 with TRBJ2-6; D is possibly TRBD2 (6 bases). V was cut by 5 bases and J by 0 bases, with 17 bases left in between. Germline CDR1 MNHEY, CDR2 SMNVEV (reference sequence). CDR3 length: 18 amino acids. CDR3 sequence (DNA): TGTGCCAGCAGTCCATCCGGGACTCATTACTCTGGGGCCAACGTCCTGACTTTC. It codes for CASSPSGTHYSGANVLTF.

This clonotype showed up many times. The V gene is TRBV7-6, the J gene TRBJ2-1, with a tentative D call TRBD2 (5 bases). From germline, CDR1 is SGHVS and CDR2 FNYEAQ. The CDR3 spans 18 residues. V lost 1 base to trimming and J lost 2 bases, with 18 bases between them. The CDR3 DNA sequence: TGTGCCAGCAGCTTAGGATGGCGAGGAGGTGGGCCCTACAATGAGCAGTTCTTC. As protein: CASSLGWRGGGPYNEQFF. Supplemented by reference TRBV7-6 and TRBJ2-1, the full variable domain reads GAGVSQSPRYKVTKRGQDVALRCDPISGHVSLYWYRQALGQGPEFLTYFNYEAQQDKSGLPNDRFSAERPEGSISTLTIQRTEQRDSAMYRCASSLGWRGGGPYNEQFFGPGTRLTVL.

This clonotype has a handful of counts. The chain is built from TRBV28 and TRBJ1-1; TRBD1 matches 10 bases. The V gene end was trimmed by 2 bases and the J gene end by 4 bases; junction bases not matched to a gene: 13. The CDR3 sequence is 18 residues long. Per the germline V gene, CDR1 is MDHEN and CDR2 is SYDVKM. The DNA for the CDR3 is TGTGCCAGCAGTTTACTCCCAAGAACCGGGACAGGGGTCACTGAAGCTTTCTTT. The encoded protein is CASSLLPRTGTGVTEAFF.